Following are 6 T cell receptor beta chains from one sample sequenced in a study of cytotoxic CD8 clonotypes in ibrutinib-treated CLL. The data were produced by immunoSEQ multiplex PCR, yet TCRdb's version contains in-frame clones alone and is incomplete. The sample gives approximately 70,000 clones, around 81% of which show up once; less than 9% is in the top ten. The material was PBMCs, obtained at disease progression, from a patient treated with ibrutinib. The receptors derive from a human donor with chronic lymphocytic leukemia.

The chain has TRBV4-1 and TRBJ2-7; possibly TRBD1 for D (6 bases). In germline, CDR1 is MGHRA, CDR2 YSYEKL. The CDR3 is 15 amino acids. V lost 2 bases, J lost 4 bases, and 15 bases lay in between. CDR3: CASSQPLTGIYEQYF. The DNA for the CDR3 is TGCGCCAGCAGCCAACCACTTACAGGGATTTACGAGCAGTACTTC.

This clone has more than one count but fewer than ten. This CDR3 is CASRPLVRVAYGYTF. CDR3 DNA sequence: TGTGCCAGTAGGCCTTTGGTCAGGGTGGCCTATGGCTACACCTTC. The gene calls are TRBV19 and TRBJ1-2, with D maybe TRBD1 (5 bases). This CDR3 is 15 amino acids long. The V gene lost 6 bases and the J gene lost 4 bases, with 18 bases spanning the gap. The germline CDR1 and CDR2 sequences are LNHDA and SQIVND (reference sequence).

The sample holds a few counts of this clone. The V and J genes are TRBV5-4 and TRBJ1-2; possible D gene TRBD1, 5 bases. CDR1 is SGHNT, CDR2 YYREEE, per germline (reference sequence). This CDR3 contains 13 residues. Trimming took off 4 bases at V and 4 bases at J, with 11 bases between the two ends. CDR3 DNA: TGTGCCAGCAGCCCGGACAAGATCTATGGCTACACCTTC. It translates to CASSPDKIYGYTF.

The chain is built from TRBV10-3 and TRBJ1-1; D not resolved. Trimming cost V 2 bases and J 1 base, with 8 bases left between them. Germline loops: CDR1 ENHRY, CDR2 SYGVKD. The CDR3 runs 14 residues. In DNA form, the CDR3 reads TGTGCCATCAGTGAGGCGGCTGAGAACACTGAAGCTTTCTTT. Its translation is CAISEAAENTEAFF.

The V gene is TRBV5-6, the J gene TRBJ1-2; D uncertain. CDR3 length: 14 amino acids. V dropped 0 bases and J dropped 3 bases, with 9 bases sitting between them. The germline V gene encodes CDR1 SGHDT and CDR2 YYEEEE. The CDR3 coding sequence is TGTGCCAGCAGCTTGGTGGCAGCGTACTATGGCTACACCTTC. Translating gives CASSLVAAYYGYTF.

The chain couples TRBV9 to TRBJ2-7; TRBD2 agrees at 8 bases. The CDR3 sequence is 15 residues long. V lost 0 bases to trimming and J lost 4 bases; unmatched junction nucleotides: 6. Germline loops: CDR1 SGDLS, CDR2 YYNGEE. The CDR3 region is CASSVATSDIYEQYF. The CDR3 DNA reads TGTGCCAGCAGCGTAGCGACTAGCGATATATACGAGCAGTACTTC.